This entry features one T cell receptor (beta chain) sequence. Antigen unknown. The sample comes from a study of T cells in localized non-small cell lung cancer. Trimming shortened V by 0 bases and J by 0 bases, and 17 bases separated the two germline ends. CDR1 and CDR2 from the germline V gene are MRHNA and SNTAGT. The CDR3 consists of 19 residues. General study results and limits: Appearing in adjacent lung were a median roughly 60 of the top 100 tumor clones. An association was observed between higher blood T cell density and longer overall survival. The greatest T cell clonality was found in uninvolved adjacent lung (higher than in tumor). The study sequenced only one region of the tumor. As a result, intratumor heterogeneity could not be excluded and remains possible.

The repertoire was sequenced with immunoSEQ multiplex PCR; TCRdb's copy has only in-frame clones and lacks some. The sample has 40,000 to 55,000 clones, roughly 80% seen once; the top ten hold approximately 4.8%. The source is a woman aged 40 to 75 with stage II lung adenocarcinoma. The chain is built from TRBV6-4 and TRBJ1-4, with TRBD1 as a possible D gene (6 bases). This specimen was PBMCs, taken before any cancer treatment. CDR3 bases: TGTGCCAGCAGTGACTCCCCGGACAGAAGGAAGGCAACTAATGAAAAACTGTTTTTT. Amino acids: CASSDSPDRRKATNEKLFF.